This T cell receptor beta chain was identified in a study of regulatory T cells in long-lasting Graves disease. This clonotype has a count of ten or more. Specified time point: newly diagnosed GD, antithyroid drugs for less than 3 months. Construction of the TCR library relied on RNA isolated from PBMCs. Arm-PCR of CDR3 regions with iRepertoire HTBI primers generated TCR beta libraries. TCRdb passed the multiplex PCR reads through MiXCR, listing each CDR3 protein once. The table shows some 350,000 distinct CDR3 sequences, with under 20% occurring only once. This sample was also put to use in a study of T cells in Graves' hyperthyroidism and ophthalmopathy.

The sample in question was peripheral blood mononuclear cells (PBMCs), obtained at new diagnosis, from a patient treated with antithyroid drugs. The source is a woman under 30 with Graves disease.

The CDR3 reads CASLGQTLNTEAFF. In DNA, the CDR3 is TGTGCCAGCTTAGGACAGACCCTGAACACTGAAGCTTTCTTT. This chain links TRBV18 with TRBJ1-1; a possible D gene is TRBD1 (6 bases). The CDR3 has 14 amino acids. The germline V gene has CDR1 KGHSH and CDR2 LQKENI. V lost 7 bases and J lost 0, with 12 bases in between. Variable domain in full (rest from reference TRBV18 and TRBJ1-1): NAGVMQNPRHLVRRRGQEARLRCSPMKGHSHVYWYRQLPEEGLKFMVYLQKENIIDESGMPKERFSAEFPKEGPSILRIQQVVRGDSAAYFCASLGQTLNTEAFFGQGTRLTVV.